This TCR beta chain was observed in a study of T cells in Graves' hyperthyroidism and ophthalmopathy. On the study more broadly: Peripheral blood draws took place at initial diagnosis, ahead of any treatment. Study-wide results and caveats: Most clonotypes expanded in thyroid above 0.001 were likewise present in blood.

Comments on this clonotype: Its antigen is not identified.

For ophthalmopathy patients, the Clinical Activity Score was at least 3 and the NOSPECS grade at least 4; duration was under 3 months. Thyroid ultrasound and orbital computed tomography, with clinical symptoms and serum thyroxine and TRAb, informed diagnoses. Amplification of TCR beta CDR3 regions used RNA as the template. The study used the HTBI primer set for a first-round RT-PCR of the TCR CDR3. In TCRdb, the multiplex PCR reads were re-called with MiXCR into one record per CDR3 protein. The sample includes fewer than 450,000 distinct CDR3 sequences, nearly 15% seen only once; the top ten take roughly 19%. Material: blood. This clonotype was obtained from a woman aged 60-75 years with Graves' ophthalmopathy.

CDR3 in amino acids: CASSPPGLAVTYNEQFF. The CDR3 DNA sequence: TGCGCCAGCAGCCCACCGGGACTAGCGGTGACCTACAATGAGCAGTTCTTC. The gene calls are TRBV5-1 and TRBJ2-1, with 11 bases matching TRBD2. The CDR3 spans 17 residues. Germline CDR1 and CDR2: SGHRS and YFSETQ. V shed 4 bases and J 2 bases; nucleotides not matched to a gene: 8.